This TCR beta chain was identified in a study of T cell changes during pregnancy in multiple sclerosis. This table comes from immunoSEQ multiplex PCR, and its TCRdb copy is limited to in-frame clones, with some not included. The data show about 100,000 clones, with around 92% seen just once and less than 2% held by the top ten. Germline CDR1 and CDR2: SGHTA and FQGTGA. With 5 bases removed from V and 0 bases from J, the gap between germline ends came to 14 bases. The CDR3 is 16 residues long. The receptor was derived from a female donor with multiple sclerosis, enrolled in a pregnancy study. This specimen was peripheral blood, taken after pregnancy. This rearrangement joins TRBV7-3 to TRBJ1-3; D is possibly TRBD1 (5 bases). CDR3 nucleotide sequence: TGTGCCAGCAGCCGGGGGGGAGCCGGCTCTGGAAACACCATATATTTT. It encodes CASSRGGAGSGNTIYF.